This T cell receptor beta chain originates from a study of blood T cell repertoires in COVID-19. About the study: Sources were T cells, B-cell-depleted T cells, or PBMCs; the material itself was cDNA or gDNA.

Germline loops: CDR1 SGHAT, CDR2 FQNNGV. V was pared by 8 bases and J by 9 bases, with 12 bases of the junction left unmatched. The CDR3 loop spans 15 amino acids. Per the study methods: Amplification from reference gene primers served as the basis for estimated nucleated cell counts. Method: immunoSEQ multiplex PCR; TCRdb's copy keeps in-frame clones and lacks some. From that table come the V and J calls and clone size; the DNA was used to work out D and trimming. The sample holds 200,000 to 250,000 clones; 70% to 85% are singletons and the top ten take roughly 3.5%. In terms of age and location, participants ranged from about 18 to 90 years and lived in about two dozen US areas. Cohort 3 donors counted as recovered after two negative PCRs, clearance, or resolved symptoms.

The source of this sequence is a woman in her sixties who had recovered from COVID-19. This rearrangement joins TRBV11-2 to TRBJ2-1; 11 positions match TRBD2. Material: PBMCs or T cells enriched from blood (not recorded which). The CDR3 sequence: CASHQGLAGGVEQFF. The CDR3 nucleotides read TGTGCCAGCCACCAGGGGCTAGCGGGGGGAGTTGAGCAGTTCTTC.